The 8 T cell receptor beta chains in this list originate from one sample, sequenced in a study of OX40 agonist ivuxolimab in advanced cancers. Clones were read by immunoSEQ multiplex PCR, and TCRdb kept only the in-frame ones, dropping some. Of about 50,000 clones listed, approximately 80% are singletons. The material sequenced was CD4+ or CD8+ T cells sorted from blood, taken in a trial of the OX40 agonist ivuxolimab. Source of these receptors: an adult with an advanced solid tumor such as melanoma, head and neck, liver or kidney cancer.

V gene TRBV2 combines with J gene TRBJ1-4; 10 nucleotides line up with TRBD1. The V gene end was trimmed by 4 bases and the J gene end by 6 bases; junction bases not matched to a gene: 5. Germline V CDR1 and CDR2: SNHLY, FYNNEI. The CDR3 is 15 residues long. CDR3 bases: TGTGCCAGCAGTGCCCTGGACAGGGGGGATGAAAAACTGTTTTTT. This encodes CASSALDRGDEKLFF.

This clone was picked up a small number of times. This chain uses TRBV11-2 with TRBJ1-1, with D maybe TRBD1 (6 bases). CDR1 SGHAT and CDR2 FQNNGV come from the germline V gene. Trimming stripped 3 bases from V and 6 bases from J, with 14 bases between. The CDR3 consists of 14 residues. The CDR3 region is CASSLGRGASEAFF. The CDR3 coding sequence is TGTGCCAGCAGCTTGGGCAGGGGAGCCTCTGAAGCTTTCTTT.

The V gene is TRBV5-1, the J gene TRBJ2-3, with D possibly matching TRBD1 (5 bases). The CDR3 has 14 residues. The germline CDR1 and CDR2 sequences are SGHRS and YFSETQ. V was pared by 2 bases and J by 2 bases, with 9 bases between. CDR3: CASSLKGNTDTQYF. The CDR3 bases are TGCGCCAGCAGCTTAAAGGGGAACACAGATACGCAGTATTTT. The full variable domain, in which reference TRBV5-1 and TRBJ2-3 provide the parts outside the CDR3, is KAGVTQTPRYLIKTRGQQVTLSCSPISGHRSVSWYQQTPGQGLQFLFEYFSETQRNKGNFPGRFSGRQFSNSRSEMNVSTLELGDSALYLCASSLKGNTDTQYFGPGTRLTVL.

The J gene is TRBJ2-7, the V gene TRBV27; 9 nucleotides match TRBD1. Germline CDR1 reads MNHEY; CDR2 reads SMNVEV (reference sequence). J lost 2 bases, V lost 6 bases, and 5 bases had no gene match. The CDR3 is 14 amino acids. The CDR3 here is CASRLRDRAYEQYF. The DNA for the CDR3 is TGTGCCAGCAGACTCCGGGACAGGGCCTACGAGCAGTACTTC.

The chain joins TRBV7-2 to TRBJ1-6; 12 bases fit TRBD1. Germline CDR1 reads SGHTA; CDR2 reads FQGNSA. CDR3 length: 16 residues. V lost 5 bases to trimming and J lost 6 bases; unmatched junction nucleotides: 5. In nucleotides, the CDR3 is TGTGCCAGCAGCAGTCGGGACAGGGGGCCTAATTCACCCCTCCACTTT. Its protein is CASSSRDRGPNSPLHF.

The CDR3 spells CASSSGVGENIQYF. CDR3 DNA: TGCGCCAGCAGCTCAGGGGTTGGGGAAAACATTCAGTACTTC. This rearrangement joins TRBV5-1 to TRBJ2-4; possible D gene TRBD1, 6 bases. Germline lookup yields CDR1 SGHRS and CDR2 YFSETQ. This CDR3 has 14 residues. The germline V and J ends were trimmed by 3 bases and 5 bases, with 12 bases remaining between them.

Here the CDR3 DNA reads TGTGCCAGCAGCGACCCGGGACGGAGACCACTGATCACCGGGGAGCTGTTTTTT. Translated, it gives CASSDPGRRPLITGELFF. The chain uses TRBV7-6 and TRBJ2-2; either TRBD1 or TRBD2 may fit D (5 bases each). The V end lost 5 bases, the J end lost 4 bases, and 23 bases lay between the germline ends. The CDR3 is 18 residues long. Germline lookup yields CDR1 SGHVS and CDR2 FNYEAQ.

The genes are TRBV5-6 and TRBJ1-4; 8 bases are a match to TRBD1. The CDR3 contains 15 residues. Per germline, CDR1 SGHDT and CDR2 YYEEEE. V was clipped by 3 bases and J by 7 bases; unmatched bases: 8. The CDR3 DNA is TGTGCCAGCAGCTCTGGACAGGGAGGGAGTGAAAAACTGTTTTTT. Its protein is CASSSGQGGSEKLFF.